This T cell receptor beta chain is from a study of OX40 agonist ivuxolimab in advanced cancers. This CDR3 comprises 13 residues. The germline V gene encodes CDR1 SEHNR and CDR2 FQNEAQ (reference sequence). V was clipped by 5 bases and J by 1 base, with 7 bases between them. Produced via immunoSEQ multiplex PCR; TCRdb's table is partial and in-frame only. The sample shows around 45,000 clones, 88% of them seen only once. This clone showed up just once. The receptor was derived from an adult with an advanced solid tumor such as melanoma, head and neck, liver or kidney cancer. The rearrangement links TRBV7-9 to TRBJ2-3; D is uncertain. Source: CD4+ or CD8+ T cells sorted from blood, taken in a trial of the OX40 agonist ivuxolimab. CDR3 in amino acids: CASSIQGTDTQYF. The CDR3 nucleotides are TGTGCCAGCAGCATTCAGGGCACAGATACGCAGTATTTT.